Shown below are 29 T cell receptor beta chains from a single sample sequenced in a study of post-analysis software for immune sequencing data. Findings of the study overall: TRBV5-6, TRBV5-1 and TRBV20-1 belonged to a set of about five TRBV segments that were more frequent in patients than controls.

For these TCRs, the target antigens are not known. The TCR beta cDNA libraries carried unique molecular identifiers. From the PCR reads, TCRdb called clonotypes with MiXCR, one entry per CDR3 protein. The sample contains about 430,000 distinct CDR3 sequences, approximately 42% of which appear only once. The sequencing input was blood. These receptors originate from a girl aged 2-15 years with multiple sclerosis.

This clonotype was seen a few times. The chain couples TRBV5-1 to TRBJ2-1; either TRBD1 or TRBD2 may supply D (5 bases each). Trimming stripped 3 bases from V and 0 bases from J, with 13 bases between. CDR1 is SGHRS, CDR2 YFSETQ, per germline. The CDR3 runs 16 residues. The CDR3 spells CASSSDPGPSYNEQFF. The CDR3 region has the DNA TGCGCCAGCAGCTCAGATCCGGGGCCCTCCTACAATGAGCAGTTCTTC.

Here the CDR3 reads CASSFGATGFTDTQYF. The CDR3 coding sequence is TGCGCCAGCAGCTTCGGTGCCACGGGGTTCACAGATACGCAGTATTTT. The J gene is TRBJ2-3, the V gene TRBV5-1; the D gene is possibly TRBD2 (5 bases). Germline lookup yields CDR1 SGHRS and CDR2 YFSETQ. CDR3 length: 16 residues. The V end was cut by 2 bases, the J end by 2 bases, with 15 bases between.

The chain joins TRBV5-1 to TRBJ2-3, with D tentatively TRBD1 (5 bases). The germline gives CDR1 SGHRS, CDR2 YFSETQ. V shed 0 bases and J shed 6 bases, with 14 bases lying between them. This CDR3 contains 15 residues. For the CDR3, the DNA is TGCGCCAGCAGCTTGGTCCAGGGAATAGGGGATACGCAGTATTTT. Translation: CASSLVQGIGDTQYF.

This clonotype was seen only a few times. The rearrangement joins TRBV12-3 or TRBV12-4 to TRBJ1-2; the match to TRBD1 covers 7 bases. The CDR3 has 14 amino acids. With V trimmed by 6 bases and J by 4 bases, 8 bases remained unmatched. CDR3 coding DNA: TGTGCCAGCAGGAACAGGGGACCCCTCTATGGCTACACCTTC. Amino acid sequence: CASRNRGPLYGYTF.

The chain joins TRBV4-1 to TRBJ2-7; D remains unclear. The germline V and J ends were trimmed by 3 bases and 5 bases, with 14 bases remaining between them. Germline assignment: CDR1 MGHRA and CDR2 YSYEKL. The CDR3 totals 14 residues. The CDR3 bases are TGCGCCAGCAGCCAGAGAGGAAGGATCAACGAGCAGTACTTC. This codes for CASSQRGRINEQYF.

The DNA of the CDR3 is TGCAGCGGGCGCTACGACCACAATGAGCAGTTCTTC. It is translated as CSGRYDHNEQFF. The chain combines TRBV29-1 with TRBJ2-1, with D unclear. Germline values: CDR1 SQVTM, CDR2 ANQGSEA. The V gene lost 7 bases and the J gene lost 5 bases, with 12 bases spanning the gap. The CDR3 is 12 residues long.

The table lists this clonotype with a few counts. A much larger clone lies one base from this, so it may be a read error. V usage is TRBV6-6 and J usage is TRBJ2-5; D is uncertain. From germline, CDR1 is MNHNY and CDR2 SVGAGI (reference sequence). The CDR3 spans 12 residues. V was pared by 2 bases and J by 1 base, with 2 bases between. This chain's CDR3 is CASSYVQETQYF. The CDR3, as DNA: TGTGCCAGCAGTTACGTCCAAGAGACCCAGTACTTC.

A few counts support this clonotype. This chain joins TRBV28 and TRBJ2-7; a weak D match, TRBD2 (5 bases). The CDR3 is 15 residues long. Trimming took off 5 bases at V and 2 bases at J, with 16 bases between the two ends. Germline V gene data show CDR1 as MDHEN and CDR2 as SYDVKM. CDR3 nucleotide sequence: TGTGCCAGCAGTCGGAGGAGACCCCGAACCTACGAGCAGTACTTC. The encoded protein is CASSRRRPRTYEQYF.

This clonotype turned up a few times. The chain recombines TRBV6-5 with TRBJ2-4; 7 nucleotides match TRBD2. TRBJ2-7 matches the DNA end more closely, so the J call is doubtful. The CDR3 is 17 residues long. CDR1 is MNHEY and CDR2 is SVGAGI in the germline V gene. The CDR3 region has the DNA TGTGCCAGCAGTTTGGGTTATCCGGGACGGGGACTATACGAGCAGTACTTC. Protein product: CASSLGYPGRGLYEQYF.

V and J are TRBV11-2 and TRBJ2-3; TRBD2 aligns across 13 bases. The ends lost 5 bases at V and 5 bases at J; junction bases unmatched: 10. The germline gives CDR1 SGHAT, CDR2 FQNNGV. The CDR3 runs 17 residues. CDR3 nucleotides: TGTGCCAGCAGCACTAGAGGACTAGCGGGAGTTATAGATACGCAGTATTTT. This gives the protein CASSTRGLAGVIDTQYF.

The rearrangement joins TRBV20-1 to TRBJ2-1; D not resolved. CDR1 is DFQATT, CDR2 SNEGSKA, per germline (reference sequence). The CDR3 loop spans 17 amino acids. The V end was cut by 4 bases, the J end by 0 bases, with 19 bases between. The CDR3 sequence is CSATFYGRTSSYNEQFF. The CDR3 DNA sequence: TGCAGTGCTACTTTTTATGGCCGGACGAGCTCCTACAATGAGCAGTTCTTC.

This clonotype was found a few times. This chain links TRBV2 with TRBJ2-7; a possible D gene is TRBD1 (6 bases). Germline CDR1 is SNHLY and CDR2 is FYNNEI. The CDR3 length is 14 residues. Trimming pared 4 bases from V and 0 bases from J, leaving 10 bases between. The CDR3 coding sequence is TGTGCCAGCAGTGGAAGGACAGCCTCCTACGAGCAGTACTTC. Amino acid sequence: CASSGRTASYEQYF.

The V and J genes are TRBV7-4 and TRBJ2-7; 8 bases are shared with TRBD2. There are 15 residues in the CDR3. V dropped 5 bases and J dropped 5; count of bases not matched to a gene: 11. Germline CDR1 SGHVT, CDR2 SQSDAQ. The CDR3 loop is CASSPASGSPDEQYF. Written as DNA, the CDR3 is TGTGCCAGCAGCCCCGCTAGCGGGTCGCCCGACGAGCAGTACTTC.

This chain uses TRBV28 with TRBJ2-1; TRBD2 might be the D (6 bases). This CDR3 region has 10 residues. V lost 8 bases and J 10 bases, leaving 9 bases between the germline ends. Germline V gene lookup returns CDR1 MDHEN and CDR2 SYDVKM. As DNA, the CDR3 is TGTGCCAGCTCCGGACTAGAGCAGTTCTTC. Translated: CASSGLEQFF. The full variable domain, its missing parts supplied by reference TRBV28 and TRBJ2-1, is DVKVTQSSRYLVKRTGEKVFLECVQDMDHENMFWYRQDPGLGLRLIYFSYDVKMKEKGDIPEGYSVSREKKERFSLILESASTNQTSMYLCASSGLEQFFGPGTRLTVL.

The chain uses TRBV7-2 and TRBJ2-5, with D perhaps TRBD2 (6 bases). Germline-derived CDR1 and CDR2 are SGHTA and FQGNSA. V was clipped by 4 bases and J by 5 bases, with 17 bases between them. This CDR3 region has 15 residues. The CDR3 loop reads CASSSLLVRGETQYF. For the CDR3, the DNA is TGTGCCAGCAGCTCCCTTCTGGTACGGGGGGAGACCCAGTACTTC.

Here the CDR3 reads CASSDLRTGAYGYTF. For the CDR3, the DNA is TGTGCCAGCAGTGATCTGAGGACAGGGGCCTATGGCTACACCTTC. The chain has TRBV2 and TRBJ1-2, with TRBD1 matching over 9 bases. The CDR3 runs 15 residues. The germline V gene has CDR1 SNHLY and CDR2 FYNNEI. With 3 bases clipped from V and 4 bases from J, the junction kept 6 bases outside the gene matches.

This clonotype showed up just a few times. The V call is TRBV11-2, the J call TRBJ1-2; a weak D match, TRBD1 (5 bases). Trimming removed 4 bases at V and 9 bases at J, with 12 bases between. Germline V CDR1 and CDR2: SGHAT, FQNNGV. The CDR3 spans 12 residues. The CDR3 bases are TGTGCCAGCAGCTATGCCGGGGCCAGCTACACCTTC. This sequence encodes CASSYAGASYTF.

This clonotype showed up just a few times. J is TRBJ1-5 and V is TRBV6-2 or TRBV6-3; D unresolved. The CDR3 runs 13 residues. The germline V gene has CDR1 MNHEY and CDR2 SVGEGT. V was clipped by 2 bases and J by 15 bases, with 17 bases between them. The CDR3 DNA sequence: TGTGCCAGCAGTTACGTCAATTGGTTGTTGCGGCATTTT. Translation gives CASSYVNWLLRHF.

This chain uses TRBV12-3 or TRBV12-4 with TRBJ1-2; D ambiguous. The V and J ends lost 6 bases and 2 bases respectively, with 10 bases between them. This CDR3 has 13 residues. CDR3 DNA: TGTGCCAGCAGGACTGGAGTCAACTATGGCTACACCTTC. Its translation: CASRTGVNYGYTF.

This rearrangement joins TRBV27 to TRBJ1-4, with D possibly being TRBD1 (5 bases). Deletions cut 1 base from V and 6 bases from J, with 15 bases between. Per the germline V gene, CDR1 is MNHEY and CDR2 is SMNVEV (reference sequence). The CDR3 extends over 16 amino acids. CDR3 amino acids: CASSLWGGSNDEKLFF. CDR3 nucleotide sequence: TGTGCCAGCAGTTTATGGGGGGGTAGTAATGATGAAAAACTGTTTTTT.

This chain links TRBV6-5 with TRBJ2-7, with 9 bases aligning to TRBD1. Germline V gives CDR1 MNHEY, CDR2 SVGAGI. The V and J ends lost 4 bases and 0 bases, in that order; junction bases with no gene match: 4. There are 15 residues in the CDR3. The CDR3 region is CASSSRGQGSYEQYF. The DNA for the CDR3 is TGTGCCAGCAGTTCCAGGGGACAGGGCTCCTACGAGCAGTACTTC.

V and J are TRBV14 and TRBJ2-1; the D gene is possibly TRBD1 (5 bases). Germline loops: CDR1 SGHDN, CDR2 FVKESK. The CDR3 runs to 14 residues. Trimming removed 2 bases from V and 5 bases from J, with 10 bases in between. In nucleotides, the CDR3 is TGTGCCAGCAGCCAAACCGGACACAACAATGAGCAGTTCTTC. Amino acids: CASSQTGHNNEQFF.

The chain combines TRBV20-1 with TRBJ2-3; D might be TRBD1 (5 bases). CDR3 length: 13 amino acids. Trimming took 3 bases from V and 4 from J, leaving 11 bases between them. Per germline, CDR1 DFQATT and CDR2 SNEGSKA (reference sequence). DNA of the CDR3: TGCAGTGCTAGTGGTGGGGCCCCAGATACGCAGTATTTT. Protein sequence: CSASGGAPDTQYF.

The rearrangement joins TRBV28 to TRBJ2-7; 10 nucleotides line up with TRBD1. The V gene end was trimmed by 10 bases and the J gene end by 2 bases; junction bases not matched to a gene: 2. CDR3 length equals 12 residues. Germline values: CDR1 MDHEN, CDR2 SYDVKM. The CDR3 region has the DNA TGTGCCACCGGACAGGGGGCCTACGAGCAGTACTTC. It yields the protein CATGQGAYEQYF.

The chain is built from TRBV7-8 and TRBJ2-1, with TRBD2 identical over 11 bases. Germline CDR1 reads SGHVS; CDR2 reads FQNEAQ. The CDR3 runs 16 residues. The ends lost 5 bases at V and 4 bases at J; junction bases unmatched: 7. The DNA for the CDR3 is TGTGCCAGCAGCCCCATAGCGGGAGGGCGGTACAATGAGCAGTTCTTC. It encodes CASSPIAGGRYNEQFF.

The chain employs TRBV28 and TRBJ1-5; the match to TRBD1 covers 7 bases. Trimming cost V 7 bases and J 15 bases; bases outside gene matches: 15. The length of the CDR3 is 13 residues. Germline lookup yields CDR1 MDHEN and CDR2 SYDVKM. The CDR3 DNA reads TGTGCCAGCAACAGGGCAGGGGGAGATGGTAGGCATTTT. Protein product: CASNRAGGDGRHF.

This clonotype has only a few counts. The chain is built from TRBV29-1 and TRBJ2-1; a possible D gene is TRBD2 (5 bases). CDR1 and CDR2 from the germline V gene are SQVTM and ANQGSEA. The CDR3 is made up of 12 amino acids. V lost 8 bases to trimming and J lost 8 bases, with 16 bases between them. The CDR3 sequence: CSLKRSLDEQFF. In DNA, the CDR3 is TGCAGCCTAAAGCGGAGCCTGGATGAGCAGTTCTTC.

The rearrangement joins TRBV28 to TRBJ2-1; possible D gene TRBD1, 6 bases. The germline CDR1 and CDR2 sequences are MDHEN and SYDVKM. Trimming pared 4 bases from V and 14 bases from J, leaving 18 bases between. The CDR3 runs 13 residues. The chain's CDR3 is CASSSGTRGKKFF. The DNA for the CDR3 is TGTGCCAGCAGTTCCGGGACAAGGGGAAAAAAGTTCTTC.

Here the CDR3 DNA reads TGTGCCAGTAGACCTGACAGGGATAGCTCCTACGAGCAGTACTTC. Encoded protein: CASRPDRDSSYEQYF. The rearrangement joins TRBV6-5 to TRBJ2-7; TRBD1 aligns across 7 bases. The CDR3 length is 15 residues. From germline, CDR1 is MNHEY and CDR2 SVGAGI. After removal of 9 bases from V and 0 bases from J, the junction contained 11 bases not matched to a gene.